This TCR beta chain was recovered during a study of blood T cell repertoires in COVID-19 (dated by TCRdb to 2018 to 2021). As for the study more broadly: Samples covering the acute and convalescent phases of COVID-19 were provided by collaborators in the United States, Italy and Spain. The prospective study material was composed of cDNA or gDNA derived from T cells, B-cell-depleted T cells, or PBMCs. Deeply sampled blood TCRbeta repertoires from subjects exposed to, actively infected with, or recovered from COVID-19 were included in the dataset. A freely available public database, intended as a resource for researchers studying the immune response to SARS-CoV-2, is where the repertoires were released. The samples were drawn from two sources: the first 160 participants of the ongoing ImmuneRACE study, and about 1,300 subjects contributed by 6 global collaborators. Sample metadata almost always included a de-identified subject ID, COVID-19 status, age in years and sex. Where available, HLA class I and class II types were obtained from metadata supplied by the sample provider rather than from assay-based typing. The paper as a whole reports these results and caveats: The amount of clinical and demographic metadata varied by source and participant and was provided uncurated.

The immunoSEQ Assay, a bias-controlled multiplex PCR, was used to amplify TCRbeta CDR3 regions from genomic DNA. From the authors' description of their analysis: Nucleated cell counts per sample were estimated from amplification of reference gene primers within the assay. To quantify the absolute abundance of each unique TCRbeta CDR3 rearrangement, sequence reads were collapsed and filtered. For each sample, productive Simpson clonality was calculated as the square root of Simpson's diversity index across productive rearrangements. Imported from immuneACCESS, the table was reduced by TCRdb to in-frame sequences with V and J called. These copies leave out some clones; in studies compared against another copy, an unresolved V gene accounts for under half, and the cause of the remainder is not known. V, J and clone size are taken as reported in that table, and D and trimming were inferred from the DNA itself. The sample records fewer than 80,000 clones, 85% to 90% of which are singletons. Together, the top ten hold more than 1% of the sample.

Trimming takes 6 bases off V and 8 bases off J; junction bases not matched to a gene: 13. The CDR3 holds 14 amino acids from the cysteine to the phenylalanine. Only CDR3 DNA remains: 42 bases, in frame from the first base. In the germline V gene, CDR1 corresponds to SQVTM and CDR2 to ANQGSEA. Whole blood was collected in K2EDTA tubes by collaborating institutions according to the institutions' own protocols. For TCRbeta analysis, collaborators shipped samples as frozen whole blood, isolated PBMCs, or DNA extracted from either of those sample types. On this clone itself: Which antigen it targets is not known. Base qualities are missing; no much larger clone stands one base away.

The TCR sequence derives from a man between 65 and 80 years old with acute or convalescent COVID-19. The sequence is built from TRBV29-1 and TRBJ1-2; TRBD1 aligns with 9 central bases. Sequencing was carried out using peripheral blood. Here is the DNA: TGCAGCGTGGGTGATACCGGGACAGGGAGAGGCTACACCTTC. This is translated as CSVGDTGTGRGYTF.